A single sample gave rise to the 12 T cell receptor beta chains below, sequenced in a study of T-cell reconstitution after alpha-beta-depleted transplantation in children. Unique molecular identifiers were incorporated when the TCRbeta library was constructed. TCRdb used MiXCR to reprocess the PCR reads, holding one entry per CDR3 protein. The data show hundreds of thousands of distinct CDR3 sequences, approximately 10% seen once. The sequencing here drew on PBMCs, taken before TCRalphabeta/CD19-depleted stem cell transplant. The receptors here all came from a child aged 2 to 10 with inherited bone marrow failure, due to receive a stem cell transplant.

Comment on this clonotype: Given a much more abundant clone one base away, this may be a read error. The J gene is TRBJ1-1, the V gene TRBV27; no reliable D call. There are 14 residues in the CDR3. Germline lookup yields CDR1 MNHEY and CDR2 SMNVEV (reference sequence). V lost 5 bases and J 3 bases, leaving 13 bases between the germline ends. This chain's CDR3 is CASSLGRRYTEAFF. The CDR3 DNA is TGTGCCAGCAGTCTCGGACGGCGGTACACTGAAGCTTTCTTT.

This clonotype was detected only a few times. The V gene is TRBV3-1, the J gene TRBJ2-6; D is unclear. Germline CDR1 is LGHDT and CDR2 is YNNKEL (reference sequence). Trimming took 0 bases from V and 4 from J, leaving 10 bases between them. The CDR3 loop spans 16 amino acids. CDR3 nucleotides: TGTGCCAGCAGCCAAGATCGAGGCGTGGGGGCCAACGTCCTGACTTTC. Its protein is CASSQDRGVGANVLTF.

There are many counts of this clonotype. The gene calls are TRBV5-6 and TRBJ1-2, with a weak D call TRBD1 (5 bases). Germline V lookup: CDR1 SGHDT, CDR2 YYEEEE. V was clipped by 3 bases and J by 2 bases, with 11 bases between them. This CDR3 comprises 14 residues. This CDR3 is CASSSQGRNYGYTF. The CDR3 coding sequence is TGTGCCAGCAGCTCCCAGGGTCGGAACTATGGCTACACCTTC.

This clonotype came up many times. The rearrangement links TRBV12-3 or TRBV12-4 to TRBJ1-1; 11 nucleotides align to TRBD1. There are 16 residues in the CDR3. The V gene end was trimmed by 5 bases and the J gene end by 4 bases; junction bases not matched to a gene: 9. DNA of the CDR3: TGTGCCAGCAGTCCCACCCCGGGGACAGGGGGCACTGAAGCTTTCTTT. Its protein product is CASSPTPGTGGTEAFF.

This clonotype showed up just a few times. This chain connects TRBV4-3 to TRBJ1-6; D gene ambiguous. The CDR3 consists of 16 residues. Trimming stripped 0 bases from V and 6 bases from J, with 12 bases between. Per germline, CDR1 LGHNA and CDR2 YSLEER. The CDR3 is CASSQDRRTANSPLHF. In DNA, the CDR3 is TGCGCCAGCAGCCAAGATCGGAGGACCGCTAATTCACCCCTCCACTTT.

This clonotype was counted many times. The V and J genes are TRBV4-3 and TRBJ2-1; 9 positions agree with TRBD2. Per germline, CDR1 LGHNA and CDR2 YSLEER. This CDR3 has 15 amino acids. V shed 5 bases, J shed 10 bases, and the junction held 12 bases outside the gene matches. This CDR3 reads CASSGGIAGVKEQFF. Written as DNA, the CDR3 is TGCGCCAGCAGCGGCGGGATAGCGGGAGTAAAAGAGCAGTTCTTC.

This clonotype occurred many times. This chain connects TRBV4-2 to TRBJ2-1; TRBD2 matches at 14 bases. Germline V gene data show CDR1 as LGHNA and CDR2 as YNFKEQ. The CDR3 spans 14 residues. V shed 7 bases and J 15 bases; nucleotides not matched to a gene: 11. The CDR3 protein is CASTETSGRADRFF. The CDR3 nucleotides read TGTGCCAGCACCGAGACTAGCGGGAGGGCCGATCGGTTCTTC.

There are many counts of this clonotype. An end of the junction does not agree with germline; a read error may underlie this. J is TRBJ2-7 and V is TRBV12-3 or TRBV12-4, with 7 bases matching TRBD1. The CDR3 is 15 amino acids. CDR3 coding DNA: TGTGCCAGCACCTGGGCCGGGACAGCCCTCACTAGGGGTAGCTTC. This gives the protein CASTWAGTALTRGSF.

At least ten counts were recorded for this clonotype. This chain links TRBV3-1 with TRBJ2-1; the D is unclear. CDR1 and CDR2 (germline): LGHDT, YNNKEL (reference sequence). This CDR3 is built from 15 residues. Trimming cost V 1 base and J 7 bases, with 14 bases left between them. CDR3 loop: CASSQGFEEANEQFF. The CDR3 bases are TGTGCCAGCAGCCAAGGATTTGAGGAAGCTAATGAGCAGTTCTTC.

This clonotype was seen many times. The V gene is TRBV20-1, the J gene TRBJ2-4; TRBD1 is a possible D gene (6 bases). Germline values: CDR1 DFQATT, CDR2 SNEGSKA (reference sequence). The CDR3 totals 14 residues. Trimming took off 0 bases at V and 8 bases at J, with 14 bases between the two ends. The CDR3 reads CSARDQGSGDIQYF. CDR3 DNA sequence: TGCAGTGCTAGAGATCAGGGGTCTGGGGACATTCAGTACTTC.

This clonotype was seen repeatedly, ten times or more. The chain is built from TRBV12-3 or TRBV12-4 and TRBJ2-7; D may be TRBD2 (6 bases). The CDR3 loop spans 14 amino acids. V lost 4 bases to trimming and J lost 3 bases, with 13 bases between them. The CDR3 region is CASSSLERVYEQYF. Written as DNA, the CDR3 is TGTGCCAGCAGTTCCCTTGAGCGGGTCTACGAGCAGTACTTC.

This clonotype was observed many times. This chain joins TRBV7-2 and TRBJ2-7; D is undetermined. The CDR3 is made up of 14 amino acids. V was cut by 2 bases and J by 0 bases, with 8 bases left in between. Germline V gene lookup returns CDR1 SGHTA and CDR2 FQGNSA. CDR3 sequence (DNA): TGTGCCAGCAGCTTAATGGTGCGCTCCTACGAGCAGTACTTC. Its translation is CASSLMVRSYEQYF.